The clone carrying this TCR beta chain was seen a few times. The data stem from a study of OX40 agonist ivuxolimab in advanced cancers. The assay was immunoSEQ multiplex PCR, and TCRdb's table has in-frame clones only and misses some. Here the sample spans approximately 87,000 clones, 80% to 95% being singletons. Per germline, CDR1 MNHEY and CDR2 SMNVEV (reference sequence). V was clipped by 3 bases and J by 1 base, with 15 bases between them. The CDR3 is 16 residues long. J is TRBJ1-1 and V is TRBV27, with a possible D match to TRBD1 (6 bases). This clonotype was sampled from an adult with an advanced solid tumor such as melanoma, head and neck, liver or kidney cancer. Sequenced material: CD4+ or CD8+ T cells sorted from blood, taken in a trial of the OX40 agonist ivuxolimab. CDR3 residues: CASSFLLRGRNTEAFF. The CDR3 nucleotides are TGTGCCAGCAGTTTTTTGCTGAGGGGGAGGAACACTGAAGCTTTCTTT.